The text below deals with one T cell receptor (beta chain). What it binds is not known. The CD45RO-CCR7+CD27+CD95- phenotype denoted naive CD8+ T cells. The source of the sample is a study of CXCR3-negative and CXCR3-positive naive CD8 T cells. Whole-study results and caveats: Greater hydrophobicity was found in TRB CDR3s of CXCR3-positive naive cells than of CXCR3-negative naive cells. The study found comparably high diversity in both naive subsets and much lower diversity in memory CD8+ cells. Naive subsets had comparable surface CD5, so TRB CDR3 properties gauged TCR strength.

Through 5' RACE with UMI labels, the TRB cDNA libraries were prepared. TCRdb re-called the 5' RACE reads; every CDR3 protein appears as one record, without DNA. This sample's clone table lists about 85,000 distinct CDR3 sequences. Germline CDR1 reads SEHNR; CDR2 reads FQNEAQ (reference sequence). The CDR3 sequence is 14 residues long. The sequence was collected from a human donor in good health. Some clones in this sample may be carry-over from other donors' samples. Input material: naive CXCR3+ CD8+ T cells from blood. Specified subset: CD45RO-CCR7+CD27+CD95- naive CD8+ T cells expressing CXCR3 (TNR3+). This chain connects TRBV7-9 to TRBJ2-3; the D call from TCRdb, TRBD1, cannot be confirmed without DNA. Here the CDR3 reads CASSFAGVADTQYF.